The 27 T cell receptor beta chains presented below share a single source sample, sequenced in a study of blood T cells in healthy people across ages. Primed by a sample-barcoded 5' primer and a J-beta primer mix, a second PCR proceeded for roughly 7 to 11 cycles. One entry per CDR3 protein, called by TCRdb with MiXCR from the 5' RACE reads. Of 1.4 million to 1.5 million distinct CDR3 sequences listed, 35% to 45% are singletons. The sequencing sample was made of blood. Every receptor here comes from a woman between 18 and 29 years old in good health.

The chain combines TRBV10-3 with TRBJ1-5; D gene uncertain. V was pared by 2 bases and J by 0 bases, with 8 bases between. This CDR3 is 15 amino acids long. Germline CDR1 reads ENHRY; CDR2 reads SYGVKD. The CDR3 DNA reads as TGTGCCATCAGTGAGGTCGGGGATAGCAATCAGCCCCAGCATTTT. Translated, it gives CAISEVGDSNQPQHF.

V is TRBV5-5 and J is TRBJ2-7, with D unresolved. CDR3 length: 14 residues. Trimming took 2 bases from V and 3 from J, leaving 12 bases between them. Germline CDR1 SGHKS, CDR2 YYEKEE (reference sequence). The CDR3 sequence: CASSFGSTNYEQYF. As DNA, the CDR3 is TGTGCCAGCAGCTTTGGCAGCACCAACTACGAGCAGTACTTC.

The rearrangement links TRBV7-7 to TRBJ2-4; 13 bases are a match to TRBD2. The J call may be incorrect, as the DNA end agrees better with TRBJ2-7. Germline assignment: CDR1 SSHAT and CDR2 FNYEAQ (reference sequence). The CDR3 consists of 15 residues. The CDR3 nucleotides read TGTGCCAGCAGCGCAGGGACTAGCGGGGTCTACGAGCAGTACTTC. Protein: CASSAGTSGVYEQYF.

The chain is built from TRBV2 and TRBJ2-6; unclear D gene. V was cut by 7 bases and J by 0 bases, with 13 bases left in between. CDR1 and CDR2 (germline): SNHLY, FYNNEI. This CDR3 region has 16 residues. CDR3 in DNA: TGTGCCAGCAAGGGTTATGATCGCTCTGGGGCCAACGTCCTGACTTTC. This gives the protein CASKGYDRSGANVLTF.

In the case of this clonotype: At one end, the junction sequence differs from germline, possibly due to a read error. The chain joins TRBV6-6 to TRBJ1-5; unclear D gene. The CDR3 totals 15 residues. The germline gives CDR1 MNHNY, CDR2 SVGAGI (reference sequence). Written as DNA, the CDR3 is TGTGCCAGCATCGCGCGCGGTCACGGCAATCGGCCCCAGCATTTT. Protein sequence: CASIARGHGNRPQHF.

The chain couples TRBV7-9 to TRBJ1-1; D gene unclear. Germline V gene sequence: CDR1 SEHNR, CDR2 FQNEAQ (reference sequence). Trimming took off 3 bases at V and 6 bases at J, with 5 bases between the two ends. This CDR3 contains 11 residues. CDR3 loop: CASSFVSEAFF. The CDR3 DNA is TGTGCCAGCAGCTTCGTCTCTGAAGCTTTCTTT.

The chain combines TRBV10-3 with TRBJ2-3; D is perhaps TRBD1 or TRBD2 (5 bases each). This CDR3 has 15 amino acids. The V gene's germline CDR1 is ENHRY and CDR2 SYGVKD. With 7 bases removed from V and 0 bases from J, the gap between germline ends came to 14 bases. The CDR3 region has the DNA TGTGCCATCAATGACCGGGACCTTAGCACAGATACGCAGTATTTT. The encoded protein is CAINDRDLSTDTQYF.

This rearrangement joins TRBV3-1 to TRBJ2-1; no clear D. Germline CDR1 is LGHDT and CDR2 is YNNKEL (reference sequence). The V and J ends lost 1 base and 15 bases respectively, with 19 bases between them. The CDR3 runs 14 residues. The CDR3, as DNA: TGTGCCAGCAGCCAAGGGTTACTAAAAGAGACCCGGTTCTTC. It encodes CASSQGLLKETRFF.

This CDR3 is CASKSAPTNTGELFF. The CDR3 coding sequence is TGTGCCTCAAAAAGCGCACCCACGAACACCGGGGAGCTGTTTTTT. This chain joins TRBV6-1 and TRBJ2-2; D unclear. Trimming shortened V by 11 bases and J by 0 bases, and 16 bases separated the two germline ends. The V gene's germline CDR1 is MNHNS and CDR2 SASEGT. This CDR3 spans 15 amino acids.

V is TRBV3-1 and J is TRBJ2-3, with 10 bases aligning to TRBD2. Germline assignment: CDR1 LGHDT and CDR2 YNNKEL (reference sequence). The CDR3 has 13 amino acids. Germline trimming cut 9 bases from V and 5 bases from J; bases unmatched to any gene: 5. The DNA for the CDR3 is TGTGCCAGTACAGGACTAGCGGTAGATACGCAGTATTTT. This gives the protein CASTGLAVDTQYF.

The table lists this clonotype with a few counts. The rearrangement uses TRBV4-1 and TRBJ1-5; D perhaps matches TRBD1 (6 bases). Germline CDR1 MGHRA, CDR2 YSYEKL. This CDR3 contains 15 residues. V lost 1 base and J lost 3, with 10 bases in between. The chain's CDR3 is CASSQGPGVNQPQHF. CDR3 nucleotides: TGCGCCAGCAGCCAAGGTCCAGGGGTCAATCAGCCCCAGCATTTT.

This CDR3 is CASSPEVGASIYEQYF. As DNA, the CDR3 is TGTGCCAGCAGCCCCGAGGTGGGGGCCTCAATCTACGAGCAGTACTTC. The chain combines TRBV28 with TRBJ2-7; perhaps TRBD1 as D (6 bases). Germline CDR1 reads MDHEN; CDR2 reads SYDVKM. The CDR3 sequence is 16 residues long. Trimming removed 6 bases at V and 3 bases at J, with 21 bases between. The variable domain in full, with the rest retrieved from reference TRBV28 and TRBJ2-7, is DVKVTQSSRYLVKRTGEKVFLECVQDMDHENMFWYRQDPGLGLRLIYFSYDVKMKEKGDIPEGYSVSREKKERFSLILESASTNQTSMYLCASSPEVGASIYEQYFGPGTRLTVT.

The V and J genes are TRBV6-5 and TRBJ2-7; D remains ambiguous. Deletions cut 7 bases from V and 9 bases from J, with 7 bases between. The germline V gene encodes CDR1 MNHEY and CDR2 SVGAGI. CDR3 length: 9 residues. CDR3 residues: CASNLGQYF. DNA for the CDR3: TGTGCCAGCAACCTTGGGCAGTACTTC.

This chain links TRBV5-1 with TRBJ1-2; tentatively, D is TRBD1 (5 bases). Germline CDR1 reads SGHRS; CDR2 reads YFSETQ. V gave up 4 bases and J gave up 8 bases, with 18 bases separating them. This CDR3 is built from 14 residues. Here the CDR3 DNA reads TGCGCCAGCAGCAAAGGGACCCAAGCGGGGGGCTACACCTTC. It specifies CASSKGTQAGGYTF.

Of note for this clonotype: One junction end disagrees with the germline gene, perhaps due to a read error. The chain couples TRBV20-1 to TRBJ2-5; D remains ambiguous. In germline, CDR1 is DFQATT, CDR2 SNEGSKA (reference sequence). The CDR3 runs to 10 residues. The DNA for the CDR3 is TGCGGTGCTAGACAAGAGACCCAGTACTTC. Its translation is CGARQETQYF.

The rearrangement joins TRBV12-3 or TRBV12-4 to TRBJ2-5; the D is unclear. This CDR3 is 11 amino acids long. V lost 0 bases and J 13 bases, leaving 9 bases between the germline ends. CDR3 in DNA: TGTGCCAGCAGTTTAGCAGAGGAGCGGTACTTC. Translation gives CASSLAEERYF.

This clonotype was counted a few times. The V and J genes are TRBV7-9 and TRBJ1-2; possible D gene TRBD1, 5 bases. Germline CDR1 SEHNR, CDR2 FQNEAQ (reference sequence). V was trimmed by 1 base and J by 13 bases, leaving 22 bases between them. The CDR3 is 15 amino acids. CDR3 region: CASSLGSGQAPPGTF. For the CDR3, the DNA is TGTGCCAGCAGCTTAGGCTCAGGGCAAGCCCCACCGGGCACCTTC.

This sequence joins TRBV11-2 and TRBJ2-1; possible D gene TRBD2, 7 bases. The CDR3 totals 14 residues. V was cut by 4 bases and J by 2 bases, with 9 bases left in between. CDR1 is SGHAT and CDR2 is FQNNGV in the germline V gene. In DNA form, the CDR3 reads TGTGCCAGCAGCTGGGGGGGCCCCTACAATGAGCAGTTCTTC. Translation gives CASSWGGPYNEQFF. Based on the CDR3 plus reference TRBV11-2 and TRBJ2-1, the full variable domain is EAGVAQSPRYKIIEKRQSVAFWCNPISGHATLYWYQQILGQGPKLLIQFQNNGVVDDSQLPKDRFSAERLKGVDSTLKIQPAKLEDSAVYLCASSWGGPYNEQFFGPGTRLTVL.

The rearrangement links TRBV11-2 to TRBJ2-1; TRBD1 aligns across 9 bases. The CDR3 has 18 amino acids. V lost 0 bases and J lost 2; bases outside the gene matches: 8. Germline V gives CDR1 SGHAT, CDR2 FQNNGV. CDR3 region: CASSLDLQGTGTYNEQFF. CDR3 bases: TGTGCCAGCAGCTTAGACCTACAAGGGACAGGGACCTACAATGAGCAGTTCTTC. The full variable domain, in which reference TRBV11-2 and TRBJ2-1 provide the parts outside the CDR3, is EAGVAQSPRYKIIEKRQSVAFWCNPISGHATLYWYQQILGQGPKLLIQFQNNGVVDDSQLPKDRFSAERLKGVDSTLKIQPAKLEDSAVYLCASSLDLQGTGTYNEQFFGPGTRLTVL.

The chain carries TRBV20-1 and TRBJ2-5, with D possibly matching TRBD1 (6 bases). Germline V CDR1 and CDR2: DFQATT, SNEGSKA (reference sequence). The V and J ends lost 2 bases and 5 bases respectively, with 15 bases between them. This CDR3 has 14 amino acids. The CDR3 nucleotides read TGCAGTGCTAGACGACCAACAGGGCTTGAGACCCAGTACTTC. Protein sequence: CSARRPTGLETQYF.

The rearrangement links TRBV27 to TRBJ1-5; TRBD1 is a possible D gene (5 bases). Germline values: CDR1 MNHEY, CDR2 SMNVEV (reference sequence). The CDR3 loop spans 12 amino acids. The CDR3 spells CGAGDWGQPQHF. The CDR3 DNA follows: TGTGGAGCTGGGGACTGGGGCCAGCCCCAGCATTTT.

The chain carries TRBV11-2 and TRBJ2-3; 8 bases line up with TRBD2. V was clipped by 2 bases and J by 0 bases; unmatched bases: 4. The V gene's germline CDR1 is SGHAT and CDR2 FQNNGV. The CDR3 totals 16 residues. The CDR3 nucleotides are TGTGCCAGCAGCTTACCCGGGGGGGATAGCACAGATACGCAGTATTTT. This gives the protein CASSLPGGDSTDTQYF.

The chain links TRBV7-9 to TRBJ2-3; 10 bases map to TRBD1. V lost 5 bases and J lost 5; bases outside the gene matches: 7. This CDR3 has 15 residues. Germline assignment: CDR1 SEHNR and CDR2 FQNEAQ (reference sequence). DNA for the CDR3: TGTGCCAGCAGCCGGGACAGGGGAAAGGTAGATACGCAGTATTTT. Translation: CASSRDRGKVDTQYF.

This chain links TRBV13 with TRBJ2-5; D is unclear. Trimming removed 0 bases at V and 11 bases at J, with 13 bases between. Germline V lookup: CDR1 PRHDT, CDR2 FYEKMQ (reference sequence). This CDR3 has 13 amino acids. The CDR3 coding sequence is TGTGCCAGCAGCTTAGGGCGGAATAATAGGCAGTACTTC. This translates into CASSLGRNNRQYF.

The J gene is TRBJ2-2, the V gene TRBV30, with D possibly matching TRBD2 (5 bases). CDR3 length: 12 amino acids. Germline V gives CDR1 GTSNPN, CDR2 SVGIG (reference sequence). The CDR3 loop reads CAGLSNTGELFF. The CDR3 DNA is TGTGCTGGACTCTCGAACACCGGGGAGCTGTTTTTT.

The chain employs TRBV14 and TRBJ2-1; D not certain. The V end lost 1 base, the J end lost 9 bases, and 19 bases lay between the germline ends. The CDR3 consists of 16 residues. Germline CDR1 reads SGHDN; CDR2 reads FVKESK. Here the CDR3 reads CASSQVYFRPAGEQFF. Written as DNA, the CDR3 is TGTGCCAGCAGCCAAGTTTACTTCCGGCCCGCTGGTGAGCAGTTCTTC.

This clonotype turned up a few times. The chain is built from TRBV2 and TRBJ2-5; D not certain. The germline gives CDR1 SNHLY, CDR2 FYNNEI. The V end was cut by 5 bases, the J end by 6 bases, with 4 bases between. The CDR3 is made up of 10 amino acids. The CDR3 here is CASSTKTQYF. In DNA form, the CDR3 reads TGTGCCAGCAGTACGAAGACCCAGTACTTC.